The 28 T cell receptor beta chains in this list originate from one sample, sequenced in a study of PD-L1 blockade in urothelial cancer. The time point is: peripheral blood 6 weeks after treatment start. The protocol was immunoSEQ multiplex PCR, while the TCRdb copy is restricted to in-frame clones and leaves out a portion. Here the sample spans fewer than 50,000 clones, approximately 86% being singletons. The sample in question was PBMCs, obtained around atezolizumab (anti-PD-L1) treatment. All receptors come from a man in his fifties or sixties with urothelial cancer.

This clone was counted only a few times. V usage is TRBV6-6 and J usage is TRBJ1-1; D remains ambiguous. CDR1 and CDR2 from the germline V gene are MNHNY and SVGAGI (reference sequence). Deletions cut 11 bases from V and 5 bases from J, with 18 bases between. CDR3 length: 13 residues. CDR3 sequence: CAVTSGSRTEAFF. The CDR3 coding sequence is TGTGCCGTAACTTCCGGGAGCCGTACTGAAGCTTTCTTT.

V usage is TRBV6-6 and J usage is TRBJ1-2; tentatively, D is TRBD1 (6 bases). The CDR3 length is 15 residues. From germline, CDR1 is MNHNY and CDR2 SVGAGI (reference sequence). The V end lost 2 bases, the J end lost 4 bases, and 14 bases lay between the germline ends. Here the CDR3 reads CASSYTRQAVYGYTF. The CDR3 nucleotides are TGTGCCAGCAGTTACACGCGACAGGCTGTCTATGGCTACACCTTC.

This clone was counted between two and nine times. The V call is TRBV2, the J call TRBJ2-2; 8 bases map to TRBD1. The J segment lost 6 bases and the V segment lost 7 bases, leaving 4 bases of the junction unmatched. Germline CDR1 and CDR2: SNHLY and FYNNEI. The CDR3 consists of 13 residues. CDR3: CASNPTGAGELFF. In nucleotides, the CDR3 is TGTGCCAGCAACCCGACAGGGGCCGGGGAGCTGTTTTTT.

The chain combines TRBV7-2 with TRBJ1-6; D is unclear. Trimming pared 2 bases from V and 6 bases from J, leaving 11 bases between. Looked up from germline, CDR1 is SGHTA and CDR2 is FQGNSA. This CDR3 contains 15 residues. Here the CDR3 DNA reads TGTGCCAGCAGCTTAAGAGGTCAGCTTAATTCACCCCTCCACTTT. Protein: CASSLRGQLNSPLHF.

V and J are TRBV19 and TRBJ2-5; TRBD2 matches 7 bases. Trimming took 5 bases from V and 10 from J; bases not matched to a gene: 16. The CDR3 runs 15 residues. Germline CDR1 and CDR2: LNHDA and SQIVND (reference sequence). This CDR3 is CASSPDIGPGGDQYF. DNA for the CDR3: TGTGCCAGTAGTCCCGACATTGGCCCGGGGGGTGACCAGTACTTC.

CDR3 sequence (DNA): TGCGCCAGCAGCTCCGGACTAGCGGCGTACCAAGAGACCCAGTACTTC. Translation: CASSSGLAAYQETQYF. V usage is TRBV5-1 and J usage is TRBJ2-5; 10 bases fit TRBD2. CDR1 is SGHRS, CDR2 YFSETQ, per germline. The CDR3 consists of 16 residues. Germline trimming cut 3 bases from V and 0 bases from J; bases unmatched to any gene: 5.

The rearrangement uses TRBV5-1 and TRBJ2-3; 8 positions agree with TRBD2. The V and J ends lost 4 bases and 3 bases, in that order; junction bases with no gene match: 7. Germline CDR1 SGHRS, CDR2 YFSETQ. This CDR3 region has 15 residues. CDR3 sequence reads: CASSPKTGGTDTQYF. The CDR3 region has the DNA TGCGCCAGCAGCCCAAAGACGGGAGGGACAGATACGCAGTATTTT.

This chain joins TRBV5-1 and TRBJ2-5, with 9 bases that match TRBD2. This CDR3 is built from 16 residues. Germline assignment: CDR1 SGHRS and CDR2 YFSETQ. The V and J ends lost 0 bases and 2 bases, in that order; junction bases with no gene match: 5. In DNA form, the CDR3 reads TGCGCCAGCAGCTTGGGTATAGCGGGGGAGCAAGAGACCCAGTACTTC. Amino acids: CASSLGIAGEQETQYF. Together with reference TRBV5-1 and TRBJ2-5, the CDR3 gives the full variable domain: KAGVTQTPRYLIKTRGQQVTLSCSPISGHRSVSWYQQTPGQGLQFLFEYFSETQRNKGNFPGRFSGRQFSNSRSEMNVSTLELGDSALYLCASSLGIAGEQETQYFGPGTRLLVL.

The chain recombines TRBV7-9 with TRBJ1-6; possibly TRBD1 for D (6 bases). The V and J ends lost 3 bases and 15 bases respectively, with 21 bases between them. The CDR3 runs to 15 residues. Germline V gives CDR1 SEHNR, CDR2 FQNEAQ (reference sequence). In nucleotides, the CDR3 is TGTGCCAGCAGCTTGATCGTTAGGGACAATATAGTCCTCCACTTT. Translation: CASSLIVRDNIVLHF. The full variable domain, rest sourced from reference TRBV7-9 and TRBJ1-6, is DTGVSQNPRHKITKRGQNVTFRCDPISEHNRLYWYRQTLGQGPEFLTYFQNEAQLEKSRLLSDRFSAERPKGSFSTLEIQRTEQGDSAMYLCASSLIVRDNIVLHFGNGTRLTVT.

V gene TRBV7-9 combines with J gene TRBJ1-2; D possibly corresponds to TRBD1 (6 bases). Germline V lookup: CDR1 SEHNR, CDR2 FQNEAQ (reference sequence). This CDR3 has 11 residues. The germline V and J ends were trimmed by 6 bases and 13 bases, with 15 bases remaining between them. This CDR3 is CASSSTGYGTF. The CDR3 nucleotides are TGTGCCAGCAGTTCTACAGGGTACGGCACCTTC. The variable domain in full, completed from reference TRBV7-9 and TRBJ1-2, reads DTGVSQNPRHKITKRGQNVTFRCDPISEHNRLYWYRQTLGQGPEFLTYFQNEAQLEKSRLLSDRFSAERPKGSFSTLEIQRTEQGDSAMYLCASSSTGYGTFGSGTRLTVV.

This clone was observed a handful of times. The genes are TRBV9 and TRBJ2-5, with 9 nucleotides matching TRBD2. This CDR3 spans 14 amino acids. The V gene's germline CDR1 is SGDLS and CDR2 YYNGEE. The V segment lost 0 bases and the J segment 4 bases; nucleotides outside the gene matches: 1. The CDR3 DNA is TGTGCCAGCAGCGTAGAACTAGCGGGAGAGACCCAGTACTTC. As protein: CASSVELAGETQYF.

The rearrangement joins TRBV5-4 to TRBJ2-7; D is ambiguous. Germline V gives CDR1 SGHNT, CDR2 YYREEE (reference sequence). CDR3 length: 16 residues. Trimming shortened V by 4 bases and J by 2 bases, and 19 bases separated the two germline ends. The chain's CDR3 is CASSPRRPELTYEQYF. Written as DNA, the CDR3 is TGTGCCAGCAGCCCTAGGAGACCGGAACTTACCTACGAGCAGTACTTC.

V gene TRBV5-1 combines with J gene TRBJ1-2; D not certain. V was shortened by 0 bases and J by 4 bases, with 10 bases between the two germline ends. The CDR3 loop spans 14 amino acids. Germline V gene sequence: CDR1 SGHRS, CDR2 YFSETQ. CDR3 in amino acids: CASSLEGLSYGYTF. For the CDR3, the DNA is TGCGCCAGCAGCTTGGAAGGACTTTCCTATGGCTACACCTTC.

CDR3 amino acids: CASSLSSSLYGYTF. As DNA, the CDR3 is TGTGCCAGCAGCTTATCGAGCTCACTTTATGGCTACACCTTC. The J gene is TRBJ1-2, the V gene TRBV11-2; D uncertain. Germline CDR1 and CDR2: SGHAT and FQNNGV. V dropped 2 bases and J dropped 5 bases, with 12 bases sitting between them. CDR3 length: 14 residues. Looking up the rest from reference TRBV11-2 and TRBJ1-2 gives the full variable domain: EAGVAQSPRYKIIEKRQSVAFWCNPISGHATLYWYQQILGQGPKLLIQFQNNGVVDDSQLPKDRFSAERLKGVDSTLKIQPAKLEDSAVYLCASSLSSSLYGYTFGSGTRLTVV.

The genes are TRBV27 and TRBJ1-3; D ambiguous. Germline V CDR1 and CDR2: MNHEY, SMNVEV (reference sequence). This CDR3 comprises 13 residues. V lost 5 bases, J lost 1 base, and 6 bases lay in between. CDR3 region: CASSPGSGNTIYF. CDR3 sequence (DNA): TGTGCCAGCAGTCCGGGTTCTGGAAACACCATATATTTT.

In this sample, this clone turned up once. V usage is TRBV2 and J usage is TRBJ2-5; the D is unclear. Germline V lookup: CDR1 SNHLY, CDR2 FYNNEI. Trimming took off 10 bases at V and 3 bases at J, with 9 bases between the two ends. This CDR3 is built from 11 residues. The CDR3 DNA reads TGTGCCAAGAGTCGGGAAGAGACCCAGTACTTC. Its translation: CAKSREETQYF.

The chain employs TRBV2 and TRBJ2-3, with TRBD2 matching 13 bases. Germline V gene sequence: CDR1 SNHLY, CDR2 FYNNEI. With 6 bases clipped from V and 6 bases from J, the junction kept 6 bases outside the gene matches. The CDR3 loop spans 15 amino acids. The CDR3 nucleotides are TGTGCCAGCAGGCCGGGACTAGCGGGATTGGATACGCAGTATTTT. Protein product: CASRPGLAGLDTQYF.

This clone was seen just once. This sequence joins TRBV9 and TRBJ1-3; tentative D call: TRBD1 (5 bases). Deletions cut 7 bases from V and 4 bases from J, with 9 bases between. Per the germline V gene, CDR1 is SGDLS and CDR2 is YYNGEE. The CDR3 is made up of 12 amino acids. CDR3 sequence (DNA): TGTGCCAGCGGGGACTCCGGAAACACCATATATTTT. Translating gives CASGDSGNTIYF. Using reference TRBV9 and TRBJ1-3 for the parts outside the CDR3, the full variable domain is DSGVTQTPKHLITATGQRVTLRCSPRSGDLSVYWYQQSLDQGLQFLIQYYNGEERAKGNILERFSAQQFPDLHSELNLSSLELGDSALYFCASGDSGNTIYFGEGSWLTVV.

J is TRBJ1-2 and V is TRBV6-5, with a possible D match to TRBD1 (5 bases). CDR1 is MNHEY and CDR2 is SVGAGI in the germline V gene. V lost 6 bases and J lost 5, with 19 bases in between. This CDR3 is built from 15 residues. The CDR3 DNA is TGTGCCAGCAGCCCCGGTGGGGGGGGATATTATGGCTACACCTTC. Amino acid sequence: CASSPGGGGYYGYTF.

The CDR3 spells CASSPQQGYNSPLHF. The CDR3, as DNA: TGTGCCAGCAGCCCCCAACAGGGGTATAATTCACCCCTCCACTTT. The chain is built from TRBV7-2 and TRBJ1-6, with 7 bases identical to TRBD1. The CDR3 is made up of 15 amino acids. V lost 5 bases, J lost 4 bases, and 5 bases stayed unmatched. The germline gives CDR1 SGHTA, CDR2 FQGNSA.

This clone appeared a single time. CDR3 residues: CASSQELAGFSDTQYF. As DNA, the CDR3 is TGTGCCAGCAGCCAAGAACTAGCGGGATTTTCAGATACGCAGTATTTT. J is TRBJ2-3 and V is TRBV4-2; 10 bases line up with TRBD2. CDR3 length: 16 residues. J gave up 4 bases and V 0 bases, and 4 bases lay outside the gene matches. Per the germline V gene, CDR1 is LGHNA and CDR2 is YNFKEQ.

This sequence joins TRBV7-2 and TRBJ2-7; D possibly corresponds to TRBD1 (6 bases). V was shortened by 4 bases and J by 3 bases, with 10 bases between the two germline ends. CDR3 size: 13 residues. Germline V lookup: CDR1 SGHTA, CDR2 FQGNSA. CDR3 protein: CASSYREIYEQYF. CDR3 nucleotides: TGTGCCAGCAGCTACAGGGAAATCTACGAGCAGTACTTC.

The CDR3 sequence is CASSPTQGANEKLFF. CDR3 in DNA: TGTGCCAGCAGCCCGACCCAGGGGGCGAATGAAAAACTGTTTTTT. J is TRBJ1-4 and V is TRBV5-4; TRBD1 matches 8 bases. The CDR3 is 15 residues long. Trimming at V came to 4 bases and at J to 5 bases, leaving 7 bases not matched to a gene. The germline gives CDR1 SGHNT, CDR2 YYREEE (reference sequence).

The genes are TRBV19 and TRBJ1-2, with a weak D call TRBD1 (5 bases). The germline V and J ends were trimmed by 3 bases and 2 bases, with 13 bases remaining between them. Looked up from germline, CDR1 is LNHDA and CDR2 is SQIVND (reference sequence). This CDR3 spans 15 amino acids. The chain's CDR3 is CASSILGQTNYGYTF. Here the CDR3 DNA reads TGTGCCAGTAGTATCCTGGGGCAGACGAACTATGGCTACACCTTC.

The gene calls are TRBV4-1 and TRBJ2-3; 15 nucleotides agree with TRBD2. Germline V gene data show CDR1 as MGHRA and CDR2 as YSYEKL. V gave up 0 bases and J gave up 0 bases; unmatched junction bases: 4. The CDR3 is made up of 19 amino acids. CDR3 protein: CASSQDGTSGGPSTDTQYF. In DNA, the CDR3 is TGCGCCAGCAGCCAAGATGGGACTAGCGGGGGGCCGAGCACAGATACGCAGTATTTT.

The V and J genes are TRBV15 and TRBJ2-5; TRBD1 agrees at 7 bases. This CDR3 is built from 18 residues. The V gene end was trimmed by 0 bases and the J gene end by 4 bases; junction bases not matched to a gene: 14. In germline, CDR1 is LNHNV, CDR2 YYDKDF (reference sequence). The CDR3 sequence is CATSRDPPGSTGIETQYF. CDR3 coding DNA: TGTGCCACCAGCAGAGATCCGCCCGGTTCGACAGGGATAGAGACCCAGTACTTC.

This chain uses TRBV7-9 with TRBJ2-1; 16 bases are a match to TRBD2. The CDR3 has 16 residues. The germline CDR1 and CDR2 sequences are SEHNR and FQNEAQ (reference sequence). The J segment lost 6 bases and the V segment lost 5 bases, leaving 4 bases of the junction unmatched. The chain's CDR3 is CASSPGLAGGINEQFF. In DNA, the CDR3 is TGTGCCAGCAGCCCGGGACTAGCGGGAGGGATCAATGAGCAGTTCTTC.

CDR3 in amino acids: CASSQDSANTGELFF. CDR3 sequence (DNA): TGTGCCAGCAGCCAAGATTCCGCGAACACCGGGGAGCTGTTTTTT. This chain links TRBV4-2 with TRBJ2-2; D gene ambiguous. The CDR3 runs 15 residues. Germline V gene data show CDR1 as LGHNA and CDR2 as YNFKEQ. The ends were cut back, 0 bases at V and 0 bases at J, with 5 bases in the middle.